The subject of this entry is one T cell receptor (beta chain). Its antigen is unknown. Just one base apart from a much larger clone, this may be a read error. The V gene's germline CDR1 is SGHTA and CDR2 FQGTGA. The CDR3 is 15 residues long. Participants, patients aged 18 to 65, had newly diagnosed hyperthyroidism with a duration under 2 months. RNA transcripts gave rise to amplified TCR beta CDR3 regions. First-round RT-PCR targeting the TCR CDR3 was performed with the HTBI primer set. TCRdb analysed the multiplex PCR reads with MiXCR anew, one entry per CDR3 protein. The repertoire holds about 540,000 distinct CDR3 sequences, with more than 45% as singletons. The data originate from a study of T cells in Graves' hyperthyroidism and ophthalmopathy. Study observations and caveats: Blood also held most thyroid clonotypes expanded beyond 0.001.

The sequencing input was peripheral blood or thyroid tissue (not recorded which). The sequence came from a young woman with Graves' hyperthyroidism. The chain joins TRBV7-3 to TRBJ2-2; a weak D match, TRBD2 (5 bases). The CDR3 sequence is CASSQEVANTWELFF. Here the CDR3 DNA reads TGCGCCAGCAGCCAAGAAGTAGCGAACACCTGGGAGCTGTTTTTT.